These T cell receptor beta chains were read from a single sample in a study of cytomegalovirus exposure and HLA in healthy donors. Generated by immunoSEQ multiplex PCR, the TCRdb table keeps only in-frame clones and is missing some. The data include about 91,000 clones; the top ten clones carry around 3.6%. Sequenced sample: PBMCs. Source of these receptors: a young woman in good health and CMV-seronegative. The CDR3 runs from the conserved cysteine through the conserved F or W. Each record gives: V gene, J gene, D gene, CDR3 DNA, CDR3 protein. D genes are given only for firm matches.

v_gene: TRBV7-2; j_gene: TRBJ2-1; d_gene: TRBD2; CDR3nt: TGTGCCAGCAGCTCCACCGGGGGGGGACTTAATGAGCAGTTCTTC; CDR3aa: CASSSTGGGLNEQFF
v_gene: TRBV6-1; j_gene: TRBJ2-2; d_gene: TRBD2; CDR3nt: TGTGCCAGCAGGGGACTAGCGGGAGATACCGGGGAGCTGTTTTTT; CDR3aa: CASRGLAGDTGELFF
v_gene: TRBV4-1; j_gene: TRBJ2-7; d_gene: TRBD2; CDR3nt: TGCGCCAGCAGCCAAGAAACTAGCGGAGCCGTACACGAGCAGTACTTC; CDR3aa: CASSQETSGAVHEQYF
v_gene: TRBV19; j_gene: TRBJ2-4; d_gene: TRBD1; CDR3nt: TGTGCCAGTAGCCTCCCCAGGGGGGCCAAAAACATTCAGTACTTC; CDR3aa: CASSLPRGAKNIQYF
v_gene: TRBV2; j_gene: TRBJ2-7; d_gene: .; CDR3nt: TGTGCCAGCAGCGTGCCTAGCGACTACGAGCAGTACTTC; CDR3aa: CASSVPSDYEQYF
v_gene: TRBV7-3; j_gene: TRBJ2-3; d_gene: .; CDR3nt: TGTGCCAGCAGCTCCGACGGTATGGCTCTGACTAGCACAGATACGCAGTATTTT; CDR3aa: CASSSDGMALTSTDTQYF
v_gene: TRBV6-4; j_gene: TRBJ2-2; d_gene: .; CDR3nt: TGTGCCAGCAGTGACGGGACAAACACCGGGGAGCTGTTTTTT; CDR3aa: CASSDGTNTGELFF
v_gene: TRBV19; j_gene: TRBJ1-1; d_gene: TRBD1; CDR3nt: TGTGCCAGTAGTATCCGAGACAGGGGAACTGAAGCTTTCTTT; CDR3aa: CASSIRDRGTEAFF
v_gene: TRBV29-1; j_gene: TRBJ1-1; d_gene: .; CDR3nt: TGCAGCGTGCGGCTGCCGGCGGCCATTGAAGCTTTCTTT; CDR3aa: CSVRLPAAIEAFF
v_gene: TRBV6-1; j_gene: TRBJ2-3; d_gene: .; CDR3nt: TGTGCCAGCAGTGAAGGACTGCGGGGCACAGATACGCAGTATTTT; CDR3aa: CASSEGLRGTDTQYF
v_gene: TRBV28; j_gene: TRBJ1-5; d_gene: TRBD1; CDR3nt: TGTGCCAGCAGAAAGGACAGGGGCGGTAATCAGCCCCAGCATTTT; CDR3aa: CASRKDRGGNQPQHF
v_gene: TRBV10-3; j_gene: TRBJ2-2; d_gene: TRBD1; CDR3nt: TGTGCCATCAGTGACGACAGGGGCAACACCGGGGAGCTGTTTTTT; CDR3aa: CAISDDRGNTGELFF
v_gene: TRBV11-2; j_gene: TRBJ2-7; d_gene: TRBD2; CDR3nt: TGTGCCAGCAGCTTAGCTAGCGGCTACGAGCAGTACTTC; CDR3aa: CASSLASGYEQYF
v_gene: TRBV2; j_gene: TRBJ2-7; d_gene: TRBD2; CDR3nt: TGTGCCAGCAGTGAAGAGCGGGAGGTCGAGCAGTACTTC; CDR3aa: CASSEEREVEQYF
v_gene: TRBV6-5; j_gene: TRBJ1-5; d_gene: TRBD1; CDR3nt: TGTGCCAGCAGTGGGACAGGGAATCAGCCCCAGCATTTT; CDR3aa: CASSGTGNQPQHF
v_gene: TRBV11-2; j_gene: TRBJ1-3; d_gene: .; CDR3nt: TGTGCCAGCAGCTTCGAGGCCTCTGGAAACACCATATATTTT; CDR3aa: CASSFEASGNTIYF
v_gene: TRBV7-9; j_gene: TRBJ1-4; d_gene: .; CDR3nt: TGTGCCAGCAGCTTAGGATCAGGAGGAGTTGGAGATGAAAAACTGTTTTTT; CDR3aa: CASSLGSGGVGDEKLFF
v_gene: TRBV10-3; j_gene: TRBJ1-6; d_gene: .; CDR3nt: TGTGCCAGCAGTGACCTGGACAGTTCAGCTTCACCCCTCCACTTT; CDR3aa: CASSDLDSSASPLHF
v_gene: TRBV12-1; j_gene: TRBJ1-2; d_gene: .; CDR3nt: TGTGCCAGCAGCTTACGGGAGGGCTACACCTTC; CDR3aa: CASSLREGYTF
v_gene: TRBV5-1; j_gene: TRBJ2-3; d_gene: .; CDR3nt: TGCGCCAGCAGCTTGGCTGGCACAGATACGCAGTATTTT; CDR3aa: CASSLAGTDTQYF
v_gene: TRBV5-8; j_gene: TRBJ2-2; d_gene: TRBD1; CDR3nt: TGTGCCAGCAGCCTGGGACAGGGGGATTTCGGGGAGCTGTTTTTT; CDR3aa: CASSLGQGDFGELFF
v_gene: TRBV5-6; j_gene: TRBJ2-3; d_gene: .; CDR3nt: TGTGCCAGCAGCTCCGGGACGTCCGGAGGGGATACGCAGTATTTT; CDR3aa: CASSSGTSGGDTQYF
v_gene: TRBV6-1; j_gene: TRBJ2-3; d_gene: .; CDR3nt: TGTGCCAGCAGTGAAAACACGGGTAGCACAGATACGCAGTATTTT; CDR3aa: CASSENTGSTDTQYF
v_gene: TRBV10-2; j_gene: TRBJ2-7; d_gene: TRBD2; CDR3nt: TGCGCCAGCAGTGAGGCTAGCGGTTACGAGCAGTACTTC; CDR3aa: CASSEASGYEQYF
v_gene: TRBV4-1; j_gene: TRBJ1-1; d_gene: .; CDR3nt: TGCGCCAGCAGCCAAGGGGGGAGGTTGACTGAAGCTTTCTTT; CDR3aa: CASSQGGRLTEAFF
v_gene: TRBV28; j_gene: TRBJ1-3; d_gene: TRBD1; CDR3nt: TGTGCCAGCAGTTTATCTACAGGGGCAGAAACTGGAAACACCATATATTTT; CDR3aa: CASSLSTGAETGNTIYF
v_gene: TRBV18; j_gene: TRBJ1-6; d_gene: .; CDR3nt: TGTGCCAGCTCACCCGGTGATAATTCACCCCTCCACTTT; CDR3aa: CASSPGDNSPLHF
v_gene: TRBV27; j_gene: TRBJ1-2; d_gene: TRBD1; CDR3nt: TGTGCCAGCAGTTTATCCAAAACAGGGGTGACTGGCTACACCTTC; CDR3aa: CASSLSKTGVTGYTF
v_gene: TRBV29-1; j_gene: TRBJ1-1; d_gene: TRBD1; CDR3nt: TGCAGCGCTGCCCGACAGGGGTCCACTGAAGCTTTCTTT; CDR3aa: CSAARQGSTEAFF
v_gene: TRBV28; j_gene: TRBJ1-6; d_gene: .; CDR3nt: TGTGCCAGCAGTTCTTACAGGGATGGCTCACCCCTCCACTTT; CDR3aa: CASSSYRDGSPLHF
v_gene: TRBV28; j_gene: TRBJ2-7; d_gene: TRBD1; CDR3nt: TGTGCCAGCAGTTTATATCGGCAGGGGGCGAGATACGAGCAGTACTTC; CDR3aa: CASSLYRQGARYEQYF
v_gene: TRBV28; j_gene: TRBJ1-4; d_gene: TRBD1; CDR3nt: TGTGCCAGCAGTCCAAACCTCCAGGGGGCACCTAATGAAAAACTGTTTTTT; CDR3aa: CASSPNLQGAPNEKLFF
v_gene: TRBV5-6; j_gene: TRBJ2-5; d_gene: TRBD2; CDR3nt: TGTGCCAGCAGCTGGGGCCCAGGGCGGGGGGAGACCCAGTACTTC; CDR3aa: CASSWGPGRGETQYF
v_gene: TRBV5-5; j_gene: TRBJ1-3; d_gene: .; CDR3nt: TGTGCCAGCAGCTTGGACGGCACGGGTGGAAACACCATATATTTT; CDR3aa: CASSLDGTGGNTIYF
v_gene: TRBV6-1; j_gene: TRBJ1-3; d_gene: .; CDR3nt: TGTGCCGTGACAATCTCCTCTGGAAACACCATATATTTT; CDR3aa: CAVTISSGNTIYF
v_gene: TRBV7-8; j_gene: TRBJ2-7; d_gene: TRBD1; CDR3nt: TGTGCCAGCAGCCAGACAGGGCCCTACGAGCAGTACTTC; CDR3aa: CASSQTGPYEQYF
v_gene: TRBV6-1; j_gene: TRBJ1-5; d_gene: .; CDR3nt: TGTGCCAGCAGTGAAGCTCGGACTTCGGGCAATCAGCCCCAGCATTTT; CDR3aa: CASSEARTSGNQPQHF
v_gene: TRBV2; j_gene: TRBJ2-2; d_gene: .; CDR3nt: TGTGCCAGCAGCGGGGTGTTCGGGGAGCTGTTTTTT; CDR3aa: CASSGVFGELFF
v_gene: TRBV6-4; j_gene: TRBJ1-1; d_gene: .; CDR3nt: TGTGCCAGCAGTCGTGACGGGGACACTGAAGCTTTCTTT; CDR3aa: CASSRDGDTEAFF
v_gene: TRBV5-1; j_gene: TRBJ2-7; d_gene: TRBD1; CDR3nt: TGCGCCAGCAGCTTGGCTCCGGGACAGGGATACGAGCAGTACTTC; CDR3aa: CASSLAPGQGYEQYF
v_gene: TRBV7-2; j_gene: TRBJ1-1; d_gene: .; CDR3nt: TGTGCCAGCAGCTTAAGAATGAGCACTGAAGCTTTCTTT; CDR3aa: CASSLRMSTEAFF
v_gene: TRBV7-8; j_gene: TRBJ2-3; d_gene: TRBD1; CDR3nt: TGTGCCACCACAGGGGACCTCCACCACAGGGGCACGCAGTATTTT; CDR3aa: CATTGDLHHRGTQYF
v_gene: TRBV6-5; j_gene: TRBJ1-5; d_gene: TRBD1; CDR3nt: TGTGCCAGCAGTAAACGGGACAGGGATCAGCCCCAGCATTTT; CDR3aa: CASSKRDRDQPQHF
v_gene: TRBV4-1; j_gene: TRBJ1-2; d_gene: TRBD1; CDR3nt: TGCGCCAGCAGCCAAGCCCGGGACAGCATTTATGGCTACACCTTC; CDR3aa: CASSQARDSIYGYTF
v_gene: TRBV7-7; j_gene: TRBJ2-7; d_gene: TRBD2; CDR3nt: TGTGCTAGCAGCCCTGGGCTAGCGGCAGAAGAGCAGTACTTC; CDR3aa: CASSPGLAAEEQYF
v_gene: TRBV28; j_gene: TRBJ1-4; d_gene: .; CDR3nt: TGTGCCGCGCAGGGTAGAGAAAAACTGTTTTTT; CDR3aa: CAAQGREKLFF
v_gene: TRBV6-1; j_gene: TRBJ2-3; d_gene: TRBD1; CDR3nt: TGTGCCAGCAGTGAATTTACAGGGGGCGAGAAACAAGATACGCAGTATTTT; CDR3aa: CASSEFTGGEKQDTQYF
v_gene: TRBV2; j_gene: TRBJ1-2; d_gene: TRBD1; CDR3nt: TGTGCCAGCAACTATCGGACAGGGGAAGCTGGCTACACCTTC; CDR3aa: CASNYRTGEAGYTF
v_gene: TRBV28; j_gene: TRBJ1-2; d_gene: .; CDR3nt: TGTGCCAGCAGTTCCAGACAGTACGTTGTTGGCTATGGCTACACCTTC; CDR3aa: CASSSRQYVVGYGYTF
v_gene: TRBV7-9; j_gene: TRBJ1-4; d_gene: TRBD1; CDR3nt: TGTGCCAGCAGCCTGCGACAGGGGCTCGGTGAAAAACTGTTTTTT; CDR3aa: CASSLRQGLGEKLFF
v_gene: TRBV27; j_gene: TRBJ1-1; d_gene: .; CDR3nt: TGTGCCAGCAGCGGTCGAGCGGTCGAGTACACTGAAGCTTTCTTT; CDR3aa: CASSGRAVEYTEAFF
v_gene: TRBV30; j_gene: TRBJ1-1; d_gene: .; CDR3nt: TGTGCCTGGAGTGTGGCTGGCACTGAAGCTTTCTTT; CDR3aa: CAWSVAGTEAFF
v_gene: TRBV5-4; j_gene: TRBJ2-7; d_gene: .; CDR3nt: TGTGCCAGCAGCTTGGGGTCAGGGACTTACGAGCAGTACTTC; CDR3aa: CASSLGSGTYEQYF
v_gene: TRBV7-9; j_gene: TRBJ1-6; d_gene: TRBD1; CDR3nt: TGTGCCAGCAGCTTAGCCAGGGGGTTAAACCCGGACCGTGGCACCCTCCACTTT; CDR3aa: CASSLARGLNPDRGTLHF
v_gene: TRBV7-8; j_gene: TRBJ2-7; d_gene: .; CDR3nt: TGTGCCAGCAGCTTAGCTATCGAGTACGAGCAGTACTTC; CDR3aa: CASSLAIEYEQYF
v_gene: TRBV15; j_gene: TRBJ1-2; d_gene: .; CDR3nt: TGTGCCACCAGCAGCAGGCAGCCTAACTATGGCTACACCTTC; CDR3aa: CATSSRQPNYGYTF
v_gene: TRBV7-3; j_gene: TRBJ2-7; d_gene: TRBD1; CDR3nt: TGTGCCAGCAGCTCCGACAGGGGCGAGCAGTACTTC; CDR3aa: CASSSDRGEQYF
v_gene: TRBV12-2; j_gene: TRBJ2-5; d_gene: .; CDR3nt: TGTGCAAGTCGCTCGCGGGGGACAGGGGGGGAGACCCAGTACTTC; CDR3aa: CASRSRGTGGETQYF
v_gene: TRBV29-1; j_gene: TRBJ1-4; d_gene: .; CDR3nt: TGCAGCGCGTCGTCATGGGGGGATAATGAAAAACTGTTTTTT; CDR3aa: CSASSWGDNEKLFF
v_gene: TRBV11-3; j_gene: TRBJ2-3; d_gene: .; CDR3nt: TGTGCCAGCAGCTTAGATGGCCCCCCAGGAGATACGCAGTATTTT; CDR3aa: CASSLDGPPGDTQYF